This is a list of T cell receptor beta chains from one sample in a study of blood T cell repertoires in COVID-19. The protocol was immunoSEQ multiplex PCR, while the TCRdb copy is restricted to in-frame clones and leaves out a portion. The sample contains around 280,000 clones, about nine tenths of which appear only once. The specimen was peripheral blood. The receptors stem from a young woman with COVID-19, enrolled during active disease. Both conserved end residues are part of each CDR3. The D gene is left open where the match is weak. Clone size is shown for a subset of rows, as once, few, many or a class of expanded clone.

J: TRBJ2-1; V: TRBV2; D: TRBD2; size: few; CDR3: CASRPLAGAYNEQFF; DNA: TGTGCCAGCAGACCCCTAGCGGGGGCTTACAATGAGCAGTTCTTC
J: TRBJ2-1; V: TRBV15; D: TRBD2; size: .; CDR3: CATMEREEYNEQFF; DNA: TGTGCCACCATGGAGCGGGAAGAATACAATGAGCAGTTCTTC
J: TRBJ2-7; V: TRBV5-4; D: TRBD2; size: .; CDR3: CASSWFSGNMYEQYF; DNA: TGTGCCAGCAGTTGGTTTAGCGGGAACATGTACGAGCAGTACTTC
J: TRBJ2-5; V: TRBV6-6; D: TRBD2; size: .; CDR3: CASSLGTSGRQETQYF; DNA: TGTGCCAGCAGCCTCGGGACTAGCGGGAGGCAAGAGACCCAGTACTTC
J: TRBJ1-4; V: TRBV2; D: .; size: .; CDR3: CASRVRSTNEKLFF; DNA: TGTGCCAGCAGGGTCAGATCAACTAATGAAAAACTGTTTTTT
J: TRBJ1-6; V: TRBV3-1/TRBV3-2; D: .; size: .; CDR3: CASSQGTGSPLHF; DNA: TGTGCCAGCAGCCAAGGGACGGGGTCACCCCTCCACTTT
J: TRBJ2-7; V: TRBV6-5; D: .; size: .; CDR3: CASRRTGGNEQYF; DNA: TGTGCCAGCAGGCGGACAGGAGGGAACGAGCAGTACTTC
J: TRBJ1-2; V: TRBV9; D: .; size: .; CDR3: CASSVDVWDSKGYTF; DNA: TGTGCCAGCAGCGTAGACGTGTGGGACTCTAAGGGCTACACCTTC
J: TRBJ1-1; V: TRBV18; D: TRBD1; size: .; CDR3: CASSPLPGQGNTEAFF; DNA: TGTGCCAGCTCCCCTCTCCCGGGACAGGGTAACACTGAAGCTTTCTTT
J: TRBJ2-7; V: TRBV2; D: TRBD1; size: .; CDR3: CASRTGGSSYEQYF; DNA: TGTGCCAGCAGGACAGGGGGAAGCTCCTACGAGCAGTACTTC
J: TRBJ2-3; V: TRBV11-2; D: TRBD2; size: .; CDR3: CASSLAPSGFTDTQYF; DNA: TGTGCCAGCAGCTTAGCGCCTAGCGGCTTCACAGATACGCAGTATTTT
J: TRBJ2-1; V: TRBV9; D: .; size: .; CDR3: CASSVLEAGPYNEQFF; DNA: TGTGCCAGCAGCGTTCTCGAGGCGGGACCCTACAATGAGCAGTTCTTC
J: TRBJ1-1; V: TRBV2; D: .; size: .; CDR3: CASSEGAVGAFF; DNA: TGTGCCAGCAGTGAAGGGGCAGTAGGAGCTTTCTTT
J: TRBJ1-1; V: TRBV5-1; D: TRBD1; size: .; CDR3: CASSSGTGNTEAFF; DNA: TGCGCCAGCAGCTCCGGGACAGGGAACACTGAAGCTTTCTTT
J: TRBJ1-6; V: TRBV10-3; D: TRBD1; size: .; CDR3: CATQGARVFDSPLHF; DNA: TGTGCCACCCAGGGGGCGAGGGTATTTGATTCACCCCTCCACTTT
J: TRBJ2-7; V: TRBV18; D: .; size: few; CDR3: CASSPGQTYEQYF; DNA: TGTGCCAGCTCACCGGGCCAGACCTACGAGCAGTACTTC
J: TRBJ2-1; V: TRBV18; D: TRBD2; size: .; CDR3: CASSPDSSGITYNEQFF; DNA: TGTGCCAGCTCACCGGACTCTAGCGGGATAACCTACAATGAGCAGTTCTTC
J: TRBJ2-5; V: TRBV19; D: TRBD1; size: .; CDR3: CASSIGTGKETQYF; DNA: TGTGCCAGTAGTATCGGGACAGGGAAAGAGACCCAGTACTTC
J: TRBJ2-7; V: TRBV3-1/TRBV3-2; D: TRBD1; size: .; CDR3: CASSPSGQGEGYEQYF; DNA: TGTGCCAGCAGCCCTAGCGGACAGGGGGAAGGCTACGAGCAGTACTTC
J: TRBJ1-6; V: TRBV5-4; D: .; size: few; CDR3: CASSIDGGNSPLHF; DNA: TGTGCCAGCAGCATCGACGGGGGGAATTCACCCCTCCACTTT
J: TRBJ2-3; V: TRBV7-9; D: TRBD2; size: .; CDR3: CASSLGSGSPDTQYF; DNA: TGTGCCAGCAGCTTAGGCAGCGGGAGCCCAGATACGCAGTATTTT
J: TRBJ2-3; V: TRBV30; D: TRBD2; size: .; CDR3: CAHARGGRDRGTQYF; DNA: TGTGCCCACGCCCGGGGCGGGAGGGACCGGGGTACGCAGTATTTT
J: TRBJ2-1; V: TRBV5-1; D: TRBD1; size: once; CDR3: CASSLAPTGGVHNEQFF; DNA: TGCGCCAGCAGCTTGGCCCCCACAGGGGGCGTGCACAATGAGCAGTTCTTC
J: TRBJ2-5; V: TRBV19; D: .; size: .; CDR3: CASSIGRGQETQYF; DNA: TGTGCCAGTAGTATTGGCCGGGGACAAGAGACCCAGTACTTC
J: TRBJ2-7; V: TRBV2; D: TRBD2; size: few; CDR3: CASSEKAGGVKREQYF; DNA: TGTGCCAGCAGTGAAAAGGCGGGAGGGGTGAAAAGGGAGCAGTACTTC
J: TRBJ1-6; V: TRBV6-5; D: TRBD1; size: .; CDR3: CASSNGQGAGSPLHF; DNA: TGTGCCAGCAGTAACGGACAGGGGGCGGGATCACCCCTCCACTTT
J: TRBJ2-1; V: TRBV7-9; D: TRBD2; size: .; CDR3: CASSSQGLGKQFF; DNA: TGTGCCAGCAGCTCCCAAGGACTAGGAAAGCAGTTCTTC
J: TRBJ2-5; V: TRBV5-1; D: .; size: .; CDR3: CASSLAARGGGETQYF; DNA: TGCGCCAGCAGCTTGGCCGCGCGGGGTGGAGGAGAGACCCAGTACTTC
J: TRBJ2-7; V: TRBV7-6; D: TRBD2; size: .; CDR3: CASSQGLAGGTYEQYF; DNA: TGTGCCAGCAGCCAAGGGCTAGCGGGAGGTACCTACGAGCAGTACTTC
J: TRBJ1-1; V: TRBV28; D: .; size: .; CDR3: CASTSPYSGDTEAFF; DNA: TGTGCCAGCACCTCTCCCTACTCGGGGGACACTGAAGCTTTCTTT
J: TRBJ1-3; V: TRBV5-6; D: .; size: once; CDR3: CASSLGRGSSPGNTIYF; DNA: TGTGCCAGCAGCTTGGGTCGGGGATCCTCCCCTGGAAACACCATATATTTT
J: TRBJ1-5; V: TRBV27; D: .; size: .; CDR3: CASSFRSPGPQHF; DNA: TGTGCCAGCAGTTTCCGGAGCCCTGGGCCCCAGCATTTT
J: TRBJ2-7; V: TRBV19; D: TRBD1; size: .; CDR3: CASRGQATYEQYF; DNA: TGTGCCAGTCGCGGACAGGCCACCTACGAGCAGTACTTC
J: TRBJ1-3; V: TRBV5-5; D: .; size: .; CDR3: CASSLGTSQLSGNTIYF; DNA: TGTGCCAGCAGCTTGGGAACCTCCCAACTCTCTGGAAACACCATATATTTT
J: TRBJ2-3; V: TRBV2; D: TRBD1; size: .; CDR3: CASSRQGAPDTQYF; DNA: TGTGCCAGCAGCCGACAGGGGGCCCCAGATACGCAGTATTTT
J: TRBJ2-3; V: TRBV11-3; D: TRBD2; size: .; CDR3: CASSRTSGYTDTQYF; DNA: TGTGCCAGCAGCCGGACTAGCGGATACACAGATACGCAGTATTTT
J: TRBJ1-3; V: TRBV28; D: .; size: .; CDR3: CASSSGGRNTIYF; DNA: TGTGCCAGCAGCTCCGGGGGTCGGAACACCATATATTTT
J: TRBJ2-6; V: TRBV5-1; D: TRBD1; size: .; CDR3: CASSLSTGSSGANVLTF; DNA: TGCGCCAGCAGCTTGTCGACAGGGAGCTCTGGGGCCAACGTCCTGACTTTC
J: TRBJ2-1; V: TRBV28; D: .; size: .; CDR3: CASSPGGSGYEQFF; DNA: TGTGCCAGCAGTCCTGGTGGTTCCGGGTATGAGCAGTTCTTC
J: TRBJ2-5; V: TRBV6-5; D: .; size: few; CDR3: CASSQDSGETQYF; DNA: TGTGCCAGCAGCCAAGATTCAGGAGAGACCCAGTACTTC
J: TRBJ2-2; V: TRBV7-3; D: .; size: once; CDR3: CASSGTGDGELFF; DNA: TGTGCCAGCAGCGGTACCGGGGACGGGGAGCTGTTTTTT
J: TRBJ2-1; V: TRBV5-1; D: TRBD1; size: .; CDR3: CASSLIEGTVNEQFF; DNA: TGCGCCAGCAGCTTGATTGAGGGGACAGTCAATGAGCAGTTCTTC
J: TRBJ2-3; V: TRBV19; D: TRBD2; size: few; CDR3: CASTMGGEDTQYF; DNA: TGTGCCAGTACCATGGGGGGGGAAGATACGCAGTATTTT
J: TRBJ1-2; V: TRBV6-5; D: .; size: .; CDR3: CASSSLGREGRTF; DNA: TGTGCCAGCAGTTCCCTGGGCAGGGAGGGGCGCACCTTC
J: TRBJ2-1; V: TRBV5-4; D: .; size: .; CDR3: CASSLGAGRQHEQFF; DNA: TGTGCCAGCAGCCTAGGGGCGGGACGACAACATGAGCAGTTCTTC
J: TRBJ1-1; V: TRBV4-1; D: .; size: .; CDR3: CASSQVWPGTEAFF; DNA: TGCGCCAGCAGCCAAGTGTGGCCGGGCACTGAAGCTTTCTTT
J: TRBJ1-3; V: TRBV9; D: .; size: .; CDR3: CASSGRSSGNTIYF; DNA: TGTGCCAGCAGCGGGAGAAGCTCTGGAAACACCATATATTTT
J: TRBJ1-2; V: TRBV5-4; D: .; size: .; CDR3: CASSFERFYGYTF; DNA: TGTGCCAGCAGCTTCGAGAGATTCTATGGCTACACCTTC